Below, one TCR beta chain is given with its context. Sequencing used immunoSEQ multiplex PCR; TCRdb keeps in-frame clones, though not all of them. Of about 150,000 clones in the sample, around four fifths were seen once. The sample is drawn from a study of blood T cell repertoires in COVID-19. Study-wide context: Samples representing acute and convalescent COVID-19 were sourced from the United States, Italy and Spain.

The V and J ends lost 2 bases and 7 bases respectively, with 9 bases between them. There are 13 residues in the CDR3. The germline CDR1 and CDR2 sequences are SGHAT and FQNNGV. The chain couples TRBV11-2 to TRBJ2-1, with D possibly matching TRBD1 (6 bases). Sequencing used peripheral blood. The TCR comes from a man between 65 and 85 years old who had recovered from COVID-19. This CDR3 is CASSLTGSNEQFF. The CDR3 DNA reads TGTGCCAGCAGCTTAACAGGGAGTAATGAGCAGTTCTTC. The full variable domain, completed using reference TRBV11-2 and TRBJ2-1, is EAGVAQSPRYKIIEKRQSVAFWCNPISGHATLYWYQQILGQGPKLLIQFQNNGVVDDSQLPKDRFSAERLKGVDSTLKIQPAKLEDSAVYLCASSLTGSNEQFFGPGTRLTVL.